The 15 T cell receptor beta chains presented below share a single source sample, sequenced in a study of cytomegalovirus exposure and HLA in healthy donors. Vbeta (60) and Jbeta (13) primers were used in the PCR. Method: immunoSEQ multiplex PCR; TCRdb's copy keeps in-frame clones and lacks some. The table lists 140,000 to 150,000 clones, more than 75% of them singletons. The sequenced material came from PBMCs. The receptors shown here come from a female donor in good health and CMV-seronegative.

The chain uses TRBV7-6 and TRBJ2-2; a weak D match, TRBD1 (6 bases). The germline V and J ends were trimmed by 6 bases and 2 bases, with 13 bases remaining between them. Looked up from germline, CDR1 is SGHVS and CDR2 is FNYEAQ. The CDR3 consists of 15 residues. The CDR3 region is CASSSRGSNTGELFF. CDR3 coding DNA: TGTGCCAGCAGTTCCAGGGGAAGCAACACCGGGGAGCTGTTTTTT.

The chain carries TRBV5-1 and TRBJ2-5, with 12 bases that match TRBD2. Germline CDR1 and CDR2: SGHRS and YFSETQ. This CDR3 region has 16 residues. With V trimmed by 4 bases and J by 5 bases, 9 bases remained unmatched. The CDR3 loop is CASSTGLAGPGETQYF. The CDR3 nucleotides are TGCGCCAGCAGCACCGGACTAGCGGGGCCCGGGGAGACCCAGTACTTC.

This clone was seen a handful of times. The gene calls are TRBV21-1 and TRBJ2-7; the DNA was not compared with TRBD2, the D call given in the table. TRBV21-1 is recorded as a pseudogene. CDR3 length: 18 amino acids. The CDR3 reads CASSKGLAGGPSSYEQYF. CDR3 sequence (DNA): TGTGCCAGCAGCAAGGGACTAGCGGGAGGGCCGAGCTCCTACGAGCAGTACTTC.

CDR3 amino acids: CASNLGGQGHSPLHF. Written as DNA, the CDR3 is TGCGCCAGCAACCTCGGGGGGCAGGGACATTCACCCCTCCACTTT. V and J are TRBV5-1 and TRBJ1-6; TRBD1 might be the D (6 bases). Germline loops: CDR1 SGHRS, CDR2 YFSETQ. Trimming left V 6 bases short and J 8 bases short, with 18 bases between. The CDR3 runs 15 residues.

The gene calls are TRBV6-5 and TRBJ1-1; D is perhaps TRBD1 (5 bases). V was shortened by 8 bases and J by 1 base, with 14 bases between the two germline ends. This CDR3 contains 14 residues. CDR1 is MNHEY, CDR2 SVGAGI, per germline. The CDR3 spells CASAYGGGNTEAFF. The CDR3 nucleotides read TGTGCCAGCGCCTATGGGGGGGGGAACACTGAAGCTTTCTTT.

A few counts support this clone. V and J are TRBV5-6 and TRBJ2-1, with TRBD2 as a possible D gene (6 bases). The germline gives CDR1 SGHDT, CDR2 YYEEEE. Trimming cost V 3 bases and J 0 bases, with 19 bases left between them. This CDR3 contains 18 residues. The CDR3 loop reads CASSSQLAFESSYNEQFF. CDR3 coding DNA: TGTGCCAGCAGCTCGCAACTAGCATTTGAGAGCTCCTACAATGAGCAGTTCTTC.

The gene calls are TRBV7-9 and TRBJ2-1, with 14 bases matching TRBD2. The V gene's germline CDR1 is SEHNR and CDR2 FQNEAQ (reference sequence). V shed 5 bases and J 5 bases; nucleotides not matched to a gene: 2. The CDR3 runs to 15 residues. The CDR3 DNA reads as TGTGCCAGCAGCCCGGGACTAGCGGGAGACAATGAGCAGTTCTTC. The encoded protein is CASSPGLAGDNEQFF.

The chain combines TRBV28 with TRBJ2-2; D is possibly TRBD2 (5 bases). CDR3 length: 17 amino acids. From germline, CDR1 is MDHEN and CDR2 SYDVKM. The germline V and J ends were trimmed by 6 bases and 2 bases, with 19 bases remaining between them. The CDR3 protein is CASRPDLIRANTGELFF. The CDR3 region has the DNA TGTGCCAGCAGACCGGACTTAATTCGGGCAAACACCGGGGAGCTGTTTTTT.

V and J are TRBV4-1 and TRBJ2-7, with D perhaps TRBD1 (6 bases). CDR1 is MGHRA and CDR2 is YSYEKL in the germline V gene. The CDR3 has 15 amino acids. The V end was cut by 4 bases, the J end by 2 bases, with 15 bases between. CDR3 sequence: CASSRTSRDTYEQYF. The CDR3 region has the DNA TGCGCCAGCAGCCGGACCTCCCGGGACACCTACGAGCAGTACTTC.

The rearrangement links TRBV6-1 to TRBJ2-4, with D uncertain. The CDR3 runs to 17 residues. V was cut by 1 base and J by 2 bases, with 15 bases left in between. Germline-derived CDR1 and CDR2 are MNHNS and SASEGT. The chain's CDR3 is CASSEVGGALSKNIQYF. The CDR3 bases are TGTGCCAGCAGTGAAGTAGGTGGAGCTTTGTCCAAAAACATTCAGTACTTC.

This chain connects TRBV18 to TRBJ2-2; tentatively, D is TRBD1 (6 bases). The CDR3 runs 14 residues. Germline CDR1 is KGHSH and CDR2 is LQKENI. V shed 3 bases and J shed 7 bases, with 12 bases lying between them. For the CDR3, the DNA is TGTGCCAGCTCACCGCCTCAGGGGTTCGGGGAGCTGTTTTTT. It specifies CASSPPQGFGELFF.

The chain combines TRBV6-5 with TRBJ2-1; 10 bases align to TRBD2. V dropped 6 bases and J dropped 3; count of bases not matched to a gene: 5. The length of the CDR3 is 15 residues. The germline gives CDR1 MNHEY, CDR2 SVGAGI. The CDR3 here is CASRLSGGFYNEQFF. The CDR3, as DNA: TGTGCCAGCAGACTTAGCGGGGGGTTCTACAATGAGCAGTTCTTC.

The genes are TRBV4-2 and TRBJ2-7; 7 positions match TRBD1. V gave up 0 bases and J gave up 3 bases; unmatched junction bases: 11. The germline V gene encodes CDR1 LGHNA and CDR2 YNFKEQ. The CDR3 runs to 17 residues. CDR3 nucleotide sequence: TGTGCCAGCAGCCAAGATGAGGGGGCAGGGGCATTCTACGAGCAGTACTTC. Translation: CASSQDEGAGAFYEQYF.

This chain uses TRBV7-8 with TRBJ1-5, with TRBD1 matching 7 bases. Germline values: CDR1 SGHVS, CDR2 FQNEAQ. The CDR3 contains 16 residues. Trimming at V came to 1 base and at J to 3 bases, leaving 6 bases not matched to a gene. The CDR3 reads CASSLEAGQINQPQHF. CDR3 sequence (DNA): TGTGCCAGCAGCTTAGAGGCGGGACAGATCAATCAGCCCCAGCATTTT.

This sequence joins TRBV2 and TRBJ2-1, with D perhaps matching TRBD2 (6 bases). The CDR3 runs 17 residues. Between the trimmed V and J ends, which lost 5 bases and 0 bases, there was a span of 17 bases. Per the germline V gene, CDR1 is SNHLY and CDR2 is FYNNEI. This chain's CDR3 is CASSPWGSGVSYNEQFF. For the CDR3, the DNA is TGTGCCAGCAGTCCCTGGGGTAGCGGAGTCTCCTACAATGAGCAGTTCTTC.